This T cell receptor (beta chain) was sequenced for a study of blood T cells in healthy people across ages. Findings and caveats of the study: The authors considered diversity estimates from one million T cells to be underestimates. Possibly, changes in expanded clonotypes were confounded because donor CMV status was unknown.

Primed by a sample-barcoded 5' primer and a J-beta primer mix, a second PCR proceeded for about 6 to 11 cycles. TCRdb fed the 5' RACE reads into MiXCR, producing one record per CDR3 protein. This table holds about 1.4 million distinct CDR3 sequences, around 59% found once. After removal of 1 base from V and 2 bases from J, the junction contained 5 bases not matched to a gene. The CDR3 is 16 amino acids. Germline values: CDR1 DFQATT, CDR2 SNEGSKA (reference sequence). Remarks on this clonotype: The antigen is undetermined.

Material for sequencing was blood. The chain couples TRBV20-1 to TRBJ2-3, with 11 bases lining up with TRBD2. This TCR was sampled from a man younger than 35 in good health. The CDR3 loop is CSARASTSGNTDTQYF. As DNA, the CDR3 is TGCAGTGCTAGAGCATCGACTAGCGGGAACACAGATACGCAGTATTTT.